A single TCR beta chain is shown here with its context. The antigen remains undetermined. These donors were members of the approximately 110-subject validation cohort, a group separate from the approximately 670-subject first cohort. This sample was included in a study of cytomegalovirus exposure and HLA in healthy donors. Data came from immunoSEQ multiplex PCR; TCRdb stores just in-frame clones and leaves some out. The profile shows hundreds of thousands of clones, roughly 90% of them singletons. General study findings and limits: Rarity characterized most TCR sequences, yet some public TCRs appeared in many donors. According to a subsequent analysis, TCR clusters identified in the first cohort showed a tendency to co-occur across the 120 or so validation repertoires.

Material for sequencing was PBMCs. This TCR was recovered from a young man in good health and CMV-seropositive.

This CDR3 is CASSFQLGFNEQFF. CDR3 sequence (DNA): TGTGCCAGCAGTTTCCAACTAGGTTTCAATGAGCAGTTCTTC. The chain recombines TRBV6-5 with TRBJ2-1, with D possibly matching TRBD2 (5 bases). Germline CDR1 and CDR2: MNHEY and SVGAGI. The CDR3 totals 14 residues. Deletions cut 4 bases from V and 6 bases from J, with 13 bases between.